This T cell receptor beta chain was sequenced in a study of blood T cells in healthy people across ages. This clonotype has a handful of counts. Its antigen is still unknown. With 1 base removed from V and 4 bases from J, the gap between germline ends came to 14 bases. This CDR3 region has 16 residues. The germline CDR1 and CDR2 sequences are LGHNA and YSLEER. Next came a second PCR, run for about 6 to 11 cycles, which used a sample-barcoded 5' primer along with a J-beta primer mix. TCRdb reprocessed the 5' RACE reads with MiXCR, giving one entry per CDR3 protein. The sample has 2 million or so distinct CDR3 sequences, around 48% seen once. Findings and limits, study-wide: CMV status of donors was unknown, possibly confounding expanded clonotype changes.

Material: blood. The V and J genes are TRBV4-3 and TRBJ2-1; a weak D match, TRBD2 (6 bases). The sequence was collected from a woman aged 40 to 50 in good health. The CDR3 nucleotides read TGCGCCAGCAGCCAAGTCGCGGGATATTATTACAATGAGCAGTTCTTC. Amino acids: CASSQVAGYYYNEQFF.